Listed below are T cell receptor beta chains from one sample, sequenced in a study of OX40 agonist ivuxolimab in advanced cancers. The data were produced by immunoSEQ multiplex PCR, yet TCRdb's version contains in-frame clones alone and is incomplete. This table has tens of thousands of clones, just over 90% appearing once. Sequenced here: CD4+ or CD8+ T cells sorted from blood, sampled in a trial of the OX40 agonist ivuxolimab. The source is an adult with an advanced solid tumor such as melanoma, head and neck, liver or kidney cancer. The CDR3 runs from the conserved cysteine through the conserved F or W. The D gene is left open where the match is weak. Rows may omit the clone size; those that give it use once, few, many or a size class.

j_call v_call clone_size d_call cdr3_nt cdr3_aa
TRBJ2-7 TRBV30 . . TGTGCCTGGAGCCGAGGAGGGGGGGCGGACGAGCAGTACTTC CAWSRGGGADEQYF
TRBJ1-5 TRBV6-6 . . TGTGCCAGCAGCATCGGGACTGGAAATCAGCCCCAGCATTTT CASSIGTGNQPQHF
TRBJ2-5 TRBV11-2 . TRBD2 TGTGCCAGCAGCTCGGGGGTCCTAGCGGGCTCCGACGAGACCCAGTACTTC CASSSGVLAGSDETQYF
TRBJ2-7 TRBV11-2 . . TGTGCCAGCAGCTTAGAGGAGGGACCCTACGAGCAGTACTTC CASSLEEGPYEQYF
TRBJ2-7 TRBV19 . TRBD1 TGTGCCAGTAGTCCAAGAGGGGACAGGGGCGAGCAGTACTTC CASSPRGDRGEQYF
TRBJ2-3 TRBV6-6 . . TGTGCCAGCAGGGGGTCGGGACTGAGCACAGATACGCAGTATTTT CASRGSGLSTDTQYF
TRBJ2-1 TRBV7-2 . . TGTGCCAGCAGCTTAGCGGCTAGCGTCGATGAGCAGTTCTTC CASSLAASVDEQFF
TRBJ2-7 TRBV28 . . TGTGCCAGCAGATCCGGTGGGCAGGGGAACGAGCAGTACTTC CASRSGGQGNEQYF
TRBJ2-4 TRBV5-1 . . TGCGCCAGCAAGCCGGGCCAAGATGGCATTCTGTACTTC CASKPGQDGILYF
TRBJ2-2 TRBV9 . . TGTGCCAGCAGCGTAGCTAGTGCGCCCACCGGGGAGCTGTTTTTT CASSVASAPTGELFF
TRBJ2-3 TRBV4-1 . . TGCGCCAGCAGCCGAGGGACTCAACTAGATACGCAGTATTTT CASSRGTQLDTQYF
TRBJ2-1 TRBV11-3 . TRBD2 TGTGCCAGCAGTAGCGGGAGCTCCTACAATGAGCAGTTCTTC CASSSGSSYNEQFF
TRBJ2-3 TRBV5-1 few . TGCGCCAGCAGCCATTCGACTTTGACAGATACGCAGTATTTT CASSHSTLTDTQYF
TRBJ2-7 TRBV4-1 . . TGCGCCAGCAGCCAAGTGGGGGGGCCCCAGATTCGCTCCTACGAGCAGTACTTC CASSQVGGPQIRSYEQYF
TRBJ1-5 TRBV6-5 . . TGTGCCAGCAGTTACAGGACCGGACCCCAGCATTTT CASSYRTGPQHF
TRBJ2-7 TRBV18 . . TGTGCCAGCTCACCACCAGGGGACCACGGGGCGCAGTACTTC CASSPPGDHGAQYF
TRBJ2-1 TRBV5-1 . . TGCGCCAGCAGCTTAGGTTCATCTACCTACTCCTACAATGAGCAGTTCTTC CASSLGSSTYSYNEQFF
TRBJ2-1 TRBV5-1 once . TGCGCCAGCAGCTTTTCTAGCCGGGGAAATGAGCAGTTCTTC CASSFSSRGNEQFF
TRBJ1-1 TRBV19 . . TGTGCCAGCCCACAGGGTAGGACTGAAGCTTTCTTT CASPQGRTEAFF
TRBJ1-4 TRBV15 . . TGTGCCACCAGCAGAGTTCTGAAGGCTAATGAAAAACTGTTTTTT CATSRVLKANEKLFF
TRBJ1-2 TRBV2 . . TGTGCCAGCAGTGACGGGTATAGGGGCCTGGGGGAAGGCTACACCTTC CASSDGYRGLGEGYTF
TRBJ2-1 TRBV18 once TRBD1 TGTGCCAGCTCCCTCGACAGGGGGCTAACCAATGAGCAGTTCTTC CASSLDRGLTNEQFF
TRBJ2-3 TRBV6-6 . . TGTGCCAATTCAAGGGCCAGGACAGATACGCAGTATTTT CANSRARTDTQYF
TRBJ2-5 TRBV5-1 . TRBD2 TGCGCCAGCAGTAAGACTAGCGGGGATGGGGGAGAGACCCAGTACTTC CASSKTSGDGGETQYF
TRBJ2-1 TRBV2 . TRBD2 TGTGCCAGCAGTTCAAGCGGGAGGAAAAATGAGCAGTTCTTC CASSSSGRKNEQFF
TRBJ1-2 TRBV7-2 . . TGTGCCAGCAGCTTAGGGGGGGCCAATGTCTATGGCTACACCTTC CASSLGGANVYGYTF
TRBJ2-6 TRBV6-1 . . TGTGCCAGCAGTGCTTGGGGACGCGAAGGGGCCAACGTCCTGACTTTC CASSAWGREGANVLTF
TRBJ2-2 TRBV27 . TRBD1 TGTGCCAGCAGCAGAGACAGGGTTAACACCGGGGAGCTGTTTTTT CASSRDRVNTGELFF
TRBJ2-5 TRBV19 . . TGTGCCAGTAAGCCGCGGGACGGGGGTGTCGAGACCCAGTACTTC CASKPRDGGVETQYF
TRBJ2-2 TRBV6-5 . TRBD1 TGTGCCAGCAGGAGGACAGGGCCGGGCACCGGGGAGCTGTTTTTT CASRRTGPGTGELFF
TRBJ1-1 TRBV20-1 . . TGCAGTGCTCCCCTGAGGGACGAAGCTTTCTTT CSAPLRDEAFF
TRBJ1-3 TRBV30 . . TGTGCCTGGAGGCCAGGAGGAGCTAACACCATATATTTT CAWRPGGANTIYF
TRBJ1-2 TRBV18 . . TGTGCCAGCTCAAAGGCCTTTACTAACTATGGCTACACCTTC CASSKAFTNYGYTF
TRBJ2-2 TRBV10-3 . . TGTGCCAGTCGGGAGGGGGCGACCGGGGAGCTGTTTTTT CASREGATGELFF
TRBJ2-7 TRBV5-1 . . TGCGCCAGCAGCGGGGCAGGCGGAGACTACGAGCAGTACTTC CASSGAGGDYEQYF
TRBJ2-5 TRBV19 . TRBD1 TGTGCCAGTAGCCCCCCGGGACAGGGAGAGACCCAGTACTTC CASSPPGQGETQYF
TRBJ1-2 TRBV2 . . TGTGCCAGCATCCCGGGCGGAGGGCACTATGGCTACACCTTC CASIPGGGHYGYTF
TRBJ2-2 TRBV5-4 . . TGTGCCAGCAGTCTCCTCGGCGGGGAGCTGTTTTTT CASSLLGGELFF
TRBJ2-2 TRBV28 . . TGTGCCAGCAGCCCCCCGGCCGGGGAGCTGTTTTTT CASSPPAGELFF
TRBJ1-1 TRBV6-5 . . TGTGCCAGCCGACGAGACGGAGTTGTCACTGAAGCTTTCTTT CASRRDGVVTEAFF
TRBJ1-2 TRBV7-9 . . TGTGCCAGCAGCCCCGACACATTACTTAACTATGGCTACACCTTC CASSPDTLLNYGYTF
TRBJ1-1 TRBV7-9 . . TGTGCCAGCAGCTTGGAGGCAGGATCCACTGAAGCTTTCTTT CASSLEAGSTEAFF
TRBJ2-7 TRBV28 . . TGTGCCAGCGGAGAAGTGGACCCCTACGAGCAGTACTTC CASGEVDPYEQYF
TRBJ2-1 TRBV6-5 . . TGTGCCAGCAGATCCGGGTCCGCTGGGTACAATGAGCAGTTCTTC CASRSGSAGYNEQFF
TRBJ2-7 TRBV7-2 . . TGTGCCAGCAGCTCCCTCAGGGGAGGGCAGTACTTC CASSSLRGGQYF
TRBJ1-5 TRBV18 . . TGTGCCAGCTCACCACCCATACAGTTCGAGCAGCCCCAGCATTTT CASSPPIQFEQPQHF
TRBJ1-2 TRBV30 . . TGTGCCTGGAGTCCCCCCGGACGGGAAAACTATGGCTACACCTTC CAWSPPGRENYGYTF